This is a list of T cell receptor beta chains from one sample in a study of persistence of HIV-infected CD4 T cells. Libraries were prepared by immunoSEQ multiplex PCR; TCRdb keeps only in-frame clonotypes and omits some of them. The sample carries 40,000 or so clones, about 87% recorded once. These receptors have no identified antigens. Specimen: CD4+ T cells sorted from PBMCs after roughly 19-hour stimulation, collected from a patient who received antiretroviral therapy. All receptors derive from an adult woman with HIV who was CMV-seropositive. Each CDR3 is given without its conserved first and last residue. A D gene is named only where the DNA matches it firmly.

J | D | V | CDR3
TRBJ2-7 | TRBD2 | TRBV30 | AWSASGGGEQY
TRBJ1-1 | NA | TRBV12-3/TRBV12-4 | ASSFARLTEAF
TRBJ1-2 | TRBD1 | TRBV5-4 | ASSPGGQGRFNYGYT
TRBJ1-1 | NA | TRBV5-1 | ASSLLQGNTEAF
TRBJ2-7 | NA | TRBV6-5 | ASSPIGSSYEQY
TRBJ2-2 | NA | TRBV4-2 | ASSRFRGTGELF
TRBJ2-7 | NA | TRBV3-1/TRBV3-2 | ASSQDSFKGYEQY
TRBJ2-2 | NA | TRBV5-1 | ASSLTGFDTGELF
TRBJ2-1 | TRBD1 | TRBV19 | ASSPQGAANRNEQF
TRBJ2-3 | NA | TRBV12-3/TRBV12-4 | ASSLVSDSGY
TRBJ1-1 | NA | TRBV6-5 | ASSPLGPTEAF
TRBJ1-2 | NA | TRBV18 | ASSQSGREGGYT
TRBJ2-2 | TRBD1 | TRBV5-4 | ASSVPGQGAGELF
TRBJ2-5 | TRBD1 | TRBV11-3 | ASSPTGMETQY
TRBJ1-6 | NA | TRBV18 | ASSPRDSGTSSPLH
TRBJ1-5 | NA | TRBV6-1 | ASSEILSSNQPQH
TRBJ2-6 | NA | TRBV24-1 | ATSGLQGSGANVLT
TRBJ1-3 | TRBD1 | TRBV10-2 | ASKTGSGNTIY
TRBJ2-3 | NA | TRBV21-1 | ASRSEARSTDTQY
TRBJ1-1 | NA | TRBV5-1 | ASSSRAANTEAF
TRBJ1-1 | NA | TRBV7-3 | ASSLSRATEAF
TRBJ2-2 | NA | TRBV5-1 | ASSLQTTGELF
TRBJ1-2 | NA | TRBV5-6 | ASSLIGSYGYT
TRBJ2-3 | NA | TRBV2 | ASSVTWTDTQY
TRBJ2-1 | TRBD1 | TRBV27 | ASSSLPGTGGQEQF
TRBJ1-6 | TRBD1 | TRBV6-5 | ASSYSQGANSPLH
TRBJ1-1 | NA | TRBV19 | ASSRRDTENTEAF
TRBJ2-2 | NA | TRBV24-1 | ATAGLGNTGELF
TRBJ2-5 | TRBD1 | TRBV3-1/TRBV3-2 | ASSQDWDRAETQY
TRBJ1-1 | TRBD1 | TRBV30 | AWTGTGRTEAF
TRBJ2-1 | TRBD1 | TRBV15 | ATSKETGTGEVNEQF
TRBJ2-3 | NA | TRBV7-2 | ASSLQRGDTQY
TRBJ2-7 | TRBD1 | TRBV4-1 | ASSKITGGSYEQY
TRBJ1-2 | NA | TRBV6-5 | ASRTGSYGYT
TRBJ1-2 | TRBD1 | TRBV29-1 | SVVNNWDRGLKGYT
TRBJ2-7 | NA | TRBV9 | ASSVGPRVGEQY
TRBJ1-1 | TRBD1 | TRBV27 | ASRRDRVNTEAF
TRBJ2-1 | TRBD2 | TRBV7-3 | ASSLGTSGGGYNEQF
TRBJ2-7 | TRBD1 | TRBV2 | ASSVRGDRAHEQY
TRBJ2-3 | TRBD1 | TRBV11-3 | ASSTRTGGPDTQY
TRBJ2-3 | NA | TRBV5-1 | ASSLTASTSTDTQY